These 18 T cell receptor beta chains were all obtained from the same sample, sequenced in a study of cytomegalovirus exposure and HLA in healthy donors. Researchers ran the PCR with 60 Vbeta and 13 Jbeta primers. The assay was immunoSEQ multiplex PCR, and TCRdb's table has in-frame clones only and misses some. The repertoire holds more than 140,000 clones, with over 75% as singletons. The material sequenced was PBMCs. The receptors were sampled from a male donor in good health and CMV-seronegative.

V usage is TRBV6-4 and J usage is TRBJ2-3, with 10 bases lining up with TRBD2. Germline V gene data show CDR1 as MRHNA and CDR2 as SNTAGT. V was pared by 6 bases and J by 1 base, with 4 bases of the junction left unmatched. The CDR3 has 15 residues. This CDR3 reads CASSPTSGGTDTQYF. In nucleotides, the CDR3 is TGTGCCAGCAGCCCTACTAGCGGGGGCACAGATACGCAGTATTTT.

The rearrangement joins TRBV6-1 to TRBJ1-6, with 7 positions matching TRBD1. The length of the CDR3 is 14 residues. The V and J ends lost 3 bases and 11 bases, in that order; junction bases with no gene match: 7. Germline V gene lookup returns CDR1 MNHNS and CDR2 SASEGT. The CDR3, as DNA: TGTGCCAGCAGTGATGACAGGGCTCGGACACCCCTCCACTTT. Its translation is CASSDDRARTPLHF.

V and J are TRBV27 and TRBJ2-7; no clear D gene. Per the germline V gene, CDR1 is MNHEY and CDR2 is SMNVEV (reference sequence). The V end was cut by 0 bases, the J end by 6 bases, with 12 bases between. The CDR3 is 14 amino acids. The CDR3 DNA reads TGTGCCAGCAGTTTATCTTCGGTGGCTAGCGAGCAGTACTTC. Protein sequence: CASSLSSVASEQYF.

The rearrangement joins TRBV6-1 to TRBJ2-3; 8 bases are a match to TRBD1. The CDR3 loop spans 14 amino acids. Germline CDR1 is MNHNS and CDR2 is SASEGT. V lost 5 bases and J lost 6; bases outside the gene matches: 7. CDR3 bases: TGTGCCAGCAGTTCTAGACAGGGGTCCGATACGCAGTATTTT. It translates to CASSSRQGSDTQYF.

The chain links TRBV11-2 to TRBJ1-4, with 8 bases lining up with TRBD1. This CDR3 has 16 residues. CDR1 is SGHAT, CDR2 FQNNGV, per germline. V shed 5 bases and J 7 bases; nucleotides not matched to a gene: 12. The CDR3 bases are TGTGCCAGCAGCCCCGGACAGGGCGCGCAAGGTGAAAAACTGTTTTTT. Its protein product is CASSPGQGAQGEKLFF. The whole variable domain, remainder taken from reference TRBV11-2 and TRBJ1-4, is EAGVAQSPRYKIIEKRQSVAFWCNPISGHATLYWYQQILGQGPKLLIQFQNNGVVDDSQLPKDRFSAERLKGVDSTLKIQPAKLEDSAVYLCASSPGQGAQGEKLFFGSGTQLSVL.

The J gene is TRBJ1-2, the V gene TRBV2; D gene ambiguous. V lost 0 bases and J 8 bases, leaving 16 bases between the germline ends. The CDR3 spans 15 residues. Germline CDR1 is SNHLY and CDR2 is FYNNEI. CDR3 region: CASSEALGPAGGYTF. The DNA for the CDR3 is TGTGCCAGCAGTGAAGCGCTTGGTCCGGCGGGAGGCTACACCTTC.

The chain joins TRBV11-2 to TRBJ2-1; 8 bases are shared with TRBD1. Germline-derived CDR1 and CDR2 are SGHAT and FQNNGV. V shed 4 bases and J 0 bases; nucleotides not matched to a gene: 8. CDR3 length equals 17 residues. The CDR3 region is CASSSLDRGSSYNEQFF. The CDR3, as DNA: TGTGCCAGCAGCTCTTTAGACAGGGGAAGCTCCTACAATGAGCAGTTCTTC.

This clone was counted only a few times. V gene TRBV5-1 combines with J gene TRBJ2-5, with 9 bases lining up with TRBD1. V lost 0 bases to trimming and J lost 5 bases; unmatched junction nucleotides: 5. CDR1 is SGHRS and CDR2 is YFSETQ in the germline V gene. There are 15 residues in the CDR3. Written as DNA, the CDR3 is TGCGCCAGCAGCTTGGGGACAGGGGTCAGGGAGACCCAGTACTTC. It specifies CASSLGTGVRETQYF.

The chain has TRBV27 and TRBJ2-7, with D perhaps TRBD2 (7 bases). The length of the CDR3 is 16 residues. CDR1 and CDR2 (germline): MNHEY, SMNVEV (reference sequence). V shed 5 bases and J shed 3 bases, with 20 bases lying between them. CDR3 coding DNA: TGTGCCAGCAGTCGGGGTTCAGGGGACTATCTCTACGAGCAGTACTTC. Encoded protein: CASSRGSGDYLYEQYF.

Regarding this clone: One junction end disagrees with the germline gene, perhaps due to a read error. The chain joins TRBV28 to TRBJ2-1; 14 bases map to TRBD2. Germline lookup yields CDR1 MDHEN and CDR2 SYDVKM. The CDR3 runs to 12 residues. In nucleotides, the CDR3 is TGTGCCAGCGCCGGGACTAGCGGGAGTTGGGTCTTC. Translating gives CASAGTSGSWVF.

The V gene is TRBV4-3, the J gene TRBJ1-2; TRBD1 matches at 11 bases. Trimming cost V 1 base and J 4 bases; bases outside gene matches: 2. The germline V gene encodes CDR1 LGHNA and CDR2 YSLEER. The length of the CDR3 is 15 residues. The CDR3 loop reads CASSQGTGGTYGYTF. The CDR3 DNA reads as TGCGCCAGCAGCCAAGGGACAGGGGGCACCTATGGCTACACCTTC.

The V call is TRBV11-3, the J call TRBJ1-6; D unclear. The CDR3 runs 15 residues. Germline lookup yields CDR1 SGHNT and CDR2 YENEEA. V shed 1 base and J shed 10 bases, with 14 bases lying between them. The CDR3 loop is CASSLAGGYRSPLHF. The CDR3 DNA follows: TGTGCCAGCAGCTTAGCTGGAGGGTATCGGTCACCCCTCCACTTT.

This chain uses TRBV5-1 with TRBJ1-5; TRBD1 matches 8 bases. Trimming took 4 bases from V and 6 from J; bases not matched to a gene: 9. This CDR3 contains 15 residues. The germline V gene encodes CDR1 SGHRS and CDR2 YFSETQ. CDR3: CASSASGGEGQPQHF. DNA of the CDR3: TGCGCCAGCAGCGCCTCAGGGGGCGAGGGTCAGCCCCAGCATTTT.

This clone was seen once. This chain uses TRBV7-2 with TRBJ2-2; 8 bases are a match to TRBD2. After removal of 4 bases from V and 7 bases from J, the junction contained 5 bases not matched to a gene. The CDR3 length is 14 residues. From germline, CDR1 is SGHTA and CDR2 FQGNSA. The CDR3 sequence: CASSSGLAGGELFF. CDR3 nucleotides: TGTGCCAGCAGCTCAGGACTAGCTGGCGGGGAGCTGTTTTTT. Looking up the rest from reference TRBV7-2 and TRBJ2-2 gives the full variable domain: GAGVSQSPSNKVTEKGKDVELRCDPISGHTALYWYRQSLGQGLEFLIYFQGNSAPDKSGLPSDRFSAERTGGSVSTLTIQRTQQEDSAVYLCASSSGLAGGELFFGEGSRLTVL.

This sequence joins TRBV5-1 and TRBJ2-2; perhaps TRBD1 as D (7 bases). The germline V gene encodes CDR1 SGHRS and CDR2 YFSETQ. With 0 bases removed from V and 3 bases from J, the gap between germline ends came to 12 bases. The CDR3 is made up of 16 amino acids. The CDR3 protein is CASSLGRGRDTGELFF. The CDR3 DNA is TGCGCCAGCAGCTTGGGGAGGGGGCGAGACACCGGGGAGCTGTTTTTT.

This clone has only a few counts. CDR3 loop: CASTQGREGYNEQFF. Here the CDR3 DNA reads TGTGCCAGCACCCAAGGGAGGGAGGGCTACAATGAGCAGTTCTTC. This sequence joins TRBV25-1 and TRBJ2-1; 7 bases line up with TRBD2. This CDR3 comprises 15 residues. CDR1 is MGHDK and CDR2 is SYGVNS in the germline V gene. V was pared by 7 bases and J by 3 bases, with 9 bases of the junction left unmatched.

J is TRBJ1-1 and V is TRBV27; 7 nucleotides line up with TRBD1. Germline CDR1 is MNHEY and CDR2 is SMNVEV (reference sequence). The CDR3 runs to 15 residues. The ends lost 1 base at V and 6 bases at J; junction bases unmatched: 8. The CDR3 here is CASSLLNRGTAEAFF. Written as DNA, the CDR3 is TGTGCCAGCAGTTTATTGAACAGGGGTACCGCTGAAGCTTTCTTT.

This rearrangement joins TRBV18 to TRBJ1-1; no clear D gene. CDR1 is KGHSH and CDR2 is LQKENI in the germline V gene. Trimming took 3 bases from V and 1 from J, leaving 9 bases between them. CDR3 length: 14 residues. The CDR3: CASSPTGRNTEAFF. The CDR3 region has the DNA TGTGCCAGCTCACCGACGGGGAGGAACACTGAAGCTTTCTTT.